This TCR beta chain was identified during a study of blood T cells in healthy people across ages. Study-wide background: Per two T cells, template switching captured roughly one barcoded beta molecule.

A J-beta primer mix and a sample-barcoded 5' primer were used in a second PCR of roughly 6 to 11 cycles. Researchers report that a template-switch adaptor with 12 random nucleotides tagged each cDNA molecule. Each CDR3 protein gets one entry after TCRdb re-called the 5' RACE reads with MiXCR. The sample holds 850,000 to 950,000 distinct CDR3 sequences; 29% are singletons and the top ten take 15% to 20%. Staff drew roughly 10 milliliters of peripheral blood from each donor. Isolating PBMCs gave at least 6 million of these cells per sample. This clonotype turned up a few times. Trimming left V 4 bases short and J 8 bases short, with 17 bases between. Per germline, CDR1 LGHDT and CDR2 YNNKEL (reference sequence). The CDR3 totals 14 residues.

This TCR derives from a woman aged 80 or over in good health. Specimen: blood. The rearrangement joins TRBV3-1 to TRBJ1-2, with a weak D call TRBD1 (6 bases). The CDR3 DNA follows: TGTGCCAGCAGCCCGTCACAGGGCCGAAAGGGCTACACCTTC. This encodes CASSPSQGRKGYTF.